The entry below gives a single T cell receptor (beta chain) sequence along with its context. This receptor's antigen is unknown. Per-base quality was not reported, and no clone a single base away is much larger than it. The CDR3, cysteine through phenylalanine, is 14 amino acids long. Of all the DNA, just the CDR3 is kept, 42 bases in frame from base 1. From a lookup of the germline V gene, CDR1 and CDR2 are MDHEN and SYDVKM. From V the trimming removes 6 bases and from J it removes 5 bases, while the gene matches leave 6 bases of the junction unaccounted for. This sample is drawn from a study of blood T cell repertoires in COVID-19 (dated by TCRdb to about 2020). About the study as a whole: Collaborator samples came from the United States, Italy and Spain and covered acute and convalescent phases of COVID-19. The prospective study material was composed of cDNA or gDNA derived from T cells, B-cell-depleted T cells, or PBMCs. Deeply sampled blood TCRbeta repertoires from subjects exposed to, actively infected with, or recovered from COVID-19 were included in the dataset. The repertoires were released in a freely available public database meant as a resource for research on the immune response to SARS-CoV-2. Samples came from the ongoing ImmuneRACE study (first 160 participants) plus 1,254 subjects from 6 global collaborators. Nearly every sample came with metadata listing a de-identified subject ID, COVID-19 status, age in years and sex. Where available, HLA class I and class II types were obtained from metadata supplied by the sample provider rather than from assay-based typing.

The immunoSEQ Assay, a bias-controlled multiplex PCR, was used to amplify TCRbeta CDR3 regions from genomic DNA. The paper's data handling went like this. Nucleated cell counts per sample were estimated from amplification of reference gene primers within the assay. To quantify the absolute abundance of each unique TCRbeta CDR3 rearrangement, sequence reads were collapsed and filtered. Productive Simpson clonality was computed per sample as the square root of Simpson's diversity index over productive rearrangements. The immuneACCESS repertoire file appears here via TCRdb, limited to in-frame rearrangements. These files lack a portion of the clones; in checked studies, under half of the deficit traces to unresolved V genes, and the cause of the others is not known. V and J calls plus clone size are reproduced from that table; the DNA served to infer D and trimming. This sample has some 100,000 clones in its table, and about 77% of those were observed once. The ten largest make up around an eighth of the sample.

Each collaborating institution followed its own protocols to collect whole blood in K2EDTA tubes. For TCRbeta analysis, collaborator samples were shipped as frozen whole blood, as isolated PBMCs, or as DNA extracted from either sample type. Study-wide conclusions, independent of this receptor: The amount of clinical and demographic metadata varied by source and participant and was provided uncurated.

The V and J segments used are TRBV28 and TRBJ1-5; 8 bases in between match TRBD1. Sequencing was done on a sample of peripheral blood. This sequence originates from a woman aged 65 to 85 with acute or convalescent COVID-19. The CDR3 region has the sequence CASRSGGRDQPQHF. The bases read TGTGCCAGCAGGTCAGGGGGCCGCGATCAGCCCCAGCATTTT.